This T cell receptor (beta chain) was obtained from a study of cytomegalovirus exposure and HLA in healthy donors. General study results and limits: As a later analysis showed, several of the most significant clusters appeared to be linked to common viral pathogens. According to a later analysis, most TCR beta chains associated with CMV appeared HLA-restricted. Most sequenced TCRs were rare (though some public TCRs occurred in many donors).

Vbeta (60) and Jbeta (13) primers were used in the PCR. Measured with immunoSEQ multiplex PCR; TCRdb has only the in-frame clones, and not every one. This table holds roughly 150,000 clones, roughly four fifths found once. For this clone: Its antigen remains unidentified.

Germline loops: CDR1 MRHNA, CDR2 SNTAGT. Trimming took 9 bases from V and 9 from J; bases not matched to a gene: 15. This CDR3 is built from 15 residues. The clonotype comes from a woman in her 40s in good health and CMV-seronegative. The specimen sequenced was PBMCs. This chain uses TRBV6-4 with TRBJ2-1; 9 bases are shared with TRBD2. Here the CDR3 DNA reads TGTGCCAGTACCCCTTCTAGCGGGACCTCGAGTGAGCAGTTCTTC. This sequence encodes CASTPSSGTSSEQFF.